This TCR beta chain was identified during a study of lymphopenia after photon versus proton radiotherapy. General study findings and limits: Relative stability marked proton patients; photon patients lost diversity and naive cells. Oligoclonal CD8+ Temra expansion after nadir drove photon patients' diversity drop. Larger post-nadir TCR diversity loss correlated inversely with survival in deceased patients. Survival link was tested only in deceased patients; proton benefit remains a possibility.

The germline CDR1 and CDR2 sequences are MGHRA and YSYEKL. Trimming took 3 bases from V and 3 from J; bases not matched to a gene: 3. The CDR3 extends over 15 amino acids. As to this clone: Its antigen is unknown.

Clones were read by immunoSEQ multiplex PCR, and TCRdb kept only the in-frame ones, dropping some. The table includes around 64,000 clones, approximately 86% detected once. This clonotype was obtained from a man older than 75 with esophageal cancer. The J gene is TRBJ1-1, the V gene TRBV4-1; 11 positions agree with TRBD1. This specimen consisted of peripheral blood, obtained from a patient treated with proton-based radiotherapy. This CDR3 reads CASSHGQGAYTEAFF. The CDR3 nucleotides read TGCGCCAGCAGCCACGGACAGGGGGCCTACACTGAAGCTTTCTTT.